This T cell receptor (beta chain) was captured by sequencing in a study of T cell responses to AZD1222 COVID-19 vaccine. Overall study results and limits: Donors in the cohort were predominantly white British and more often female, and clonal diversity was possibly underestimated.

Generated by immunoSEQ multiplex PCR, the TCRdb table keeps only in-frame clones and is missing some. The sample consists of more than 120,000 clones, more than 70% of them appearing once. This CDR3 is 15 amino acids long. The V end lost 0 bases, the J end lost 1 base, and 10 bases lay between the germline ends. CDR1 and CDR2 from the germline V gene are LGHDT and YNNKEL (reference sequence). To note about this clone: The target antigen is unknown.

This TCR derives from an adult who received the AZD1222 COVID-19 vaccine. Material: peripheral blood, obtained 28 days after the second AZD1222 dose. The chain uses TRBV3-1 (or the pseudogene TRBV3-2) and TRBJ2-7; D is possibly TRBD2 (6 bases). The CDR3 protein is CASSQDAGRSYEQYF. The CDR3 DNA follows: TGTGCCAGCAGCCAAGATGCAGGGAGGTCCTACGAGCAGTACTTC.